Sequencing of this TCR beta chain was carried out in a study of T cell repertoires in cytomegalovirus infection. This clonotype was detected only a few times. Its antigen is as yet unknown. MiXCR was run by TCRdb on the reads, yielding one entry per CDR3 protein. Altogether some 130,000 distinct CDR3 sequences are present, 20% to 30% being singletons, with the ten largest covering 34%. The germline gives CDR1 SGHNT, CDR2 YENEEA. V gave up 5 bases and J gave up 7 bases; unmatched junction bases: 5. CDR3 length: 13 amino acids. Sequenced sample: PBMCs, sequenced either directly or after in vitro stimulation (not recorded which). The chain couples TRBV11-3 to TRBJ2-4; 7 bases are shared with TRBD1. The sequence derives from a human donor in good health (CMV status not recorded). Some clones in this sample may be carry-over from other donors' samples. In DNA form, the CDR3 reads TGTGCCAGCAGCATACAGGGGTGGAACATTCAGTACTTC. Residues: CASSIQGWNIQYF. Full variable domain (remainder filled in from reference TRBV11-3 and TRBJ2-4): EAGVVQSPRYKIIEKKQPVAFWCNPISGHNTLYWYLQNLGQGPELLIRYENEEAVDDSQLPKDRFSAERLKGVDSTLKIQPAELGDSAVYLCASSIQGWNIQYFGAGTRLSVL.